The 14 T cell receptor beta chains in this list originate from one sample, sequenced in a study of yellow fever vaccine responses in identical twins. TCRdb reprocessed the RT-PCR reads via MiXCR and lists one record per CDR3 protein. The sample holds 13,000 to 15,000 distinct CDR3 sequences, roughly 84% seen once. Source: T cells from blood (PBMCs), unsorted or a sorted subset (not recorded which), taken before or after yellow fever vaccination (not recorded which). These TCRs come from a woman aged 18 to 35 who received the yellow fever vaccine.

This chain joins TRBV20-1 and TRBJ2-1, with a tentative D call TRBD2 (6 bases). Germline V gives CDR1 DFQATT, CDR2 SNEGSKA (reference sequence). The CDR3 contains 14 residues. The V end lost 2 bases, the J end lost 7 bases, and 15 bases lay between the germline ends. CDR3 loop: CSARSNPGGNEQFF. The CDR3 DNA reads TGCAGTGCTAGATCTAACCCTGGGGGGAATGAGCAGTTCTTC.

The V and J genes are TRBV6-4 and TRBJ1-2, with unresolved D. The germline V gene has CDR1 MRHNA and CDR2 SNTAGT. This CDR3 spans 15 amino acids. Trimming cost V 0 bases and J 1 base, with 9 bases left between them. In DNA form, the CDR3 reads TGTGCCAGCAGTGACTCCGCCCGGGGTAACTATGGCTACACCTTC. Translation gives CASSDSARGNYGYTF.

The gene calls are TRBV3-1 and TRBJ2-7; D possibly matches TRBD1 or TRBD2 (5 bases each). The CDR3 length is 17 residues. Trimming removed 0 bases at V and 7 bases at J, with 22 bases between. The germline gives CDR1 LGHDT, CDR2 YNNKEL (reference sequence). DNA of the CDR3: TGTGCCAGCAGCCAAGATATCCGAGGGGCAGGAGCTGGTGAGCAGTACTTC. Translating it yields CASSQDIRGAGAGEQYF.

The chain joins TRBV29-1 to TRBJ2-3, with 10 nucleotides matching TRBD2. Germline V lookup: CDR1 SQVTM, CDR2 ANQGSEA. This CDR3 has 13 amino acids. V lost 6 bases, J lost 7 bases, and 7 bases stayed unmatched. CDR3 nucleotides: TGCAGCGTCCTGATAGCGGGAGGAAATACGCAGTATTTT. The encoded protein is CSVLIAGGNTQYF.

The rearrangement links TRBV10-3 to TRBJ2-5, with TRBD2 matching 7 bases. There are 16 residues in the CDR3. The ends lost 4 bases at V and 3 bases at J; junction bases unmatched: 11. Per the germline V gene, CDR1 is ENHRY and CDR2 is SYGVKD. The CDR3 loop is CAISGEGGGSKETQYF. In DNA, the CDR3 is TGTGCCATCAGTGGGGAGGGCGGCGGGAGCAAAGAGACCCAGTACTTC.

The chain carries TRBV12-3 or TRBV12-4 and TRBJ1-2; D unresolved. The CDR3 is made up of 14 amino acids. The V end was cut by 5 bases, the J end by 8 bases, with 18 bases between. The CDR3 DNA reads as TGTGCCAGCAGTAACCAAACGAGGAGCCAGGGCTACACCTTC. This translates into CASSNQTRSQGYTF.

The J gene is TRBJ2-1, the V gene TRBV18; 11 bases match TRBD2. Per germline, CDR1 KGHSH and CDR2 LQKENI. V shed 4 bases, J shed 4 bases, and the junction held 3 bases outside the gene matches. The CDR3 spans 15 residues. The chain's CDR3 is CASSQTSGTYNEQFF. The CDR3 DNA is TGTGCCAGCTCACAGACTAGCGGGACATACAATGAGCAGTTCTTC. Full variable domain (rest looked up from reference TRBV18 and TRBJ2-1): NAGVMQNPRHLVRRRGQEARLRCSPMKGHSHVYWYRQLPEEGLKFMVYLQKENIIDESGMPKERFSAEFPKEGPSILRIQQVVRGDSAAYFCASSQTSGTYNEQFFGPGTRLTVL.

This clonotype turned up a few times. CDR3 in DNA: TGCGCCAGCAGTCAACTAGCGGCAACAACCCTGGAGACCCAGTACTTC. Its translation: CASSQLAATTLETQYF. The chain employs TRBV23-1 and TRBJ2-5; TRBD2 matches 7 bases. TRBV23-1 is designated an ORF whose function remains uncertain. V dropped 2 bases and J dropped 5; count of bases not matched to a gene: 11. The CDR3 spans 16 residues.

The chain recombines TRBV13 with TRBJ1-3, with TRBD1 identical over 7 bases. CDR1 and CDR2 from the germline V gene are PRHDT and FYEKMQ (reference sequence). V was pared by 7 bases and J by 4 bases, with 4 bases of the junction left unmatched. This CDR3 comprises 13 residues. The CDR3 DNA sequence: TGTGCCAGCAACCTGGACAGGGGAAACACCATATATTTT. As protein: CASNLDRGNTIYF.

Here the CDR3 DNA reads TGCAGCGTTGGTTCGTTAGGGGGGTCGATGAACACTGAAGCTTTCTTT. Encoded protein: CSVGSLGGSMNTEAFF. This chain joins TRBV29-1 and TRBJ1-1; weak D call: TRBD1 (6 bases). The CDR3 totals 16 residues. Germline V gene lookup returns CDR1 SQVTM and CDR2 ANQGSEA. The V and J ends lost 4 bases and 0 bases respectively, with 18 bases between them.

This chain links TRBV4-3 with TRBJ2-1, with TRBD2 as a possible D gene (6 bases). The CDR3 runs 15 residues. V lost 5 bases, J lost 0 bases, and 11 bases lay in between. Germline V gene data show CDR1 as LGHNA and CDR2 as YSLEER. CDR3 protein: CASSSPTSSYNEQFF. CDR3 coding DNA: TGCGCCAGCAGCTCGCCGACTAGCTCCTACAATGAGCAGTTCTTC.

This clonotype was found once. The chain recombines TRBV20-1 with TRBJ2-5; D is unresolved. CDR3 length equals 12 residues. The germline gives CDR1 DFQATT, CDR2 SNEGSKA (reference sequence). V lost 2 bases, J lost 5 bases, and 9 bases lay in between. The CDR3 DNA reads TGCAGTGCTAGAAAGAATATGGAGACCCAGTACTTC. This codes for CSARKNMETQYF.

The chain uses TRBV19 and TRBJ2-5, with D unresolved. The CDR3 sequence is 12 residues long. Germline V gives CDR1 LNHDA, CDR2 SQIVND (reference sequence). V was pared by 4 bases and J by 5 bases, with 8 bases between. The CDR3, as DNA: TGTGCCAGTAGTACCCGACGCGAGACCCAGTACTTC. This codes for CASSTRRETQYF.

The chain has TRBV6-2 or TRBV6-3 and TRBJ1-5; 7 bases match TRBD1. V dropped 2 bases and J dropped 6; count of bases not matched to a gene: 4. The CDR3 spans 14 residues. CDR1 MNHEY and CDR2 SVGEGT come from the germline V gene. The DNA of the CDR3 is TGTGCCAGCAGTTACCTGCAGGGGGGTCAGCCCCAGCATTTT. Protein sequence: CASSYLQGGQPQHF.